This T cell receptor (beta chain) was sequenced in a study of blood T cell repertoires in COVID-19. Study-wide background: From the United States, Italy and Spain came samples of acute and convalescent COVID-19. Sources were T cells, B-cell-depleted T cells, or PBMCs; the material itself was cDNA or gDNA.

Per the original methods: Counts of nucleated cells, estimated from reference gene primer amplification, were obtained. Some clones are missing from TCRdb's copy, which holds only in-frame ones; the method was immunoSEQ multiplex PCR. D and trimming come from the DNA, and the V and J calls and clone size come from that table. The sample contains approximately 190,000 clones, about 88% of which appear only once. Per the germline V gene, CDR1 is GTSNPN and CDR2 is SVGIG (reference sequence). The V and J ends lost 4 bases and 2 bases, in that order; junction bases with no gene match: 4. The CDR3 runs 13 residues. There are a few counts of this clone.

The specimen was peripheral blood. This receptor was identified in a man aged 25 to 45 with active or convalescent COVID-19. The chain uses TRBV30 and TRBJ1-1; 7 bases align to TRBD1. The chain's CDR3 is CAWTRQGNTEAFF. CDR3 sequence (DNA): TGTGCCTGGACCCGACAGGGAAACACTGAAGCTTTCTTT.